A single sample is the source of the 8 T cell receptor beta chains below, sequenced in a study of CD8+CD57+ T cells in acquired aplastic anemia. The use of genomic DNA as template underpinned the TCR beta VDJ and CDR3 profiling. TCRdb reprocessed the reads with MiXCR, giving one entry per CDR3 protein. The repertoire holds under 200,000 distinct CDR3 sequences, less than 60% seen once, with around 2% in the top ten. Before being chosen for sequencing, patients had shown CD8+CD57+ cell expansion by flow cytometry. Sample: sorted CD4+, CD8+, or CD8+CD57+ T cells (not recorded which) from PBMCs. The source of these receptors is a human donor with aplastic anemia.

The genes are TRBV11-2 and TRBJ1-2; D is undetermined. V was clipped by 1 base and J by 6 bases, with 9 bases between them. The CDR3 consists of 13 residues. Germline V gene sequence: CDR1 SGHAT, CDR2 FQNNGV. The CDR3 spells CASSLGWVDGYTF. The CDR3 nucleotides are TGTGCCAGCAGCTTAGGGTGGGTGGATGGCTACACCTTC.

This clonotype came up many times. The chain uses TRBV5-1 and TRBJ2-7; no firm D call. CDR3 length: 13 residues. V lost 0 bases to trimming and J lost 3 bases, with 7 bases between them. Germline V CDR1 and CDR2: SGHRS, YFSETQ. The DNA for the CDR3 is TGCGCCAGCAGCTTGGACGGAAACTACGAGCAGTACTTC. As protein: CASSLDGNYEQYF. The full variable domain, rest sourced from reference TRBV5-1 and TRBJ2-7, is KAGVTQTPRYLIKTRGQQVTLSCSPISGHRSVSWYQQTPGQGLQFLFEYFSETQRNKGNFPGRFSGRQFSNSRSEMNVSTLELGDSALYLCASSLDGNYEQYFGPGTRLTVT.

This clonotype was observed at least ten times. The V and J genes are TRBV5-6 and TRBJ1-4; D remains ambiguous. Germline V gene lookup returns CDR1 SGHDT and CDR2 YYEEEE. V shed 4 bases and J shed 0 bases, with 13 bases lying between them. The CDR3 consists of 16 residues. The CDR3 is CASSPLPSATNEKLFF. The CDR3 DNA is TGTGCCAGCAGCCCATTACCATCCGCAACTAATGAAAAACTGTTTTTT. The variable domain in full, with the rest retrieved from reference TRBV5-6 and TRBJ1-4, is DAGVTQSPTHLIKTRGQQVTLRCSPKSGHDTVSWYQQALGQGPQFIFQYYEEEERQRGNFPDRFSGHQFPNYSSELNVNALLLGDSALYLCASSPLPSATNEKLFFGSGTQLSVL.

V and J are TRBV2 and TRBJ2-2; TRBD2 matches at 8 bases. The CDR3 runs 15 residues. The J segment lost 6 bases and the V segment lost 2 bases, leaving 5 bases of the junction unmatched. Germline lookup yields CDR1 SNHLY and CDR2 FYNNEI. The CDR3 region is CASSEYSGGAGELFF. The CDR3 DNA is TGTGCCAGCAGTGAATATTCGGGAGGGGCCGGGGAGCTGTTTTTT.

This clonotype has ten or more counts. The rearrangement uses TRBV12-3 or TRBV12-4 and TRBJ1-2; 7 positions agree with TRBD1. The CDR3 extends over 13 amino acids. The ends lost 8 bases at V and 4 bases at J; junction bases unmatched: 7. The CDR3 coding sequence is TGTGCCAGCCGAAGGGACAGCGTCTATGGCTACACCTTC. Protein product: CASRRDSVYGYTF.

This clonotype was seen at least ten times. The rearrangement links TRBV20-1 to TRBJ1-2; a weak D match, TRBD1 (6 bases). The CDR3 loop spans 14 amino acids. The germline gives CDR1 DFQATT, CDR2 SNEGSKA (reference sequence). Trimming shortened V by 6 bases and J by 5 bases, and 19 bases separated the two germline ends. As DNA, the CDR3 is TGCAGTGCAGGGGCAGGGGTACTGTTATATGGCTACACCTTC. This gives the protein CSAGAGVLLYGYTF.

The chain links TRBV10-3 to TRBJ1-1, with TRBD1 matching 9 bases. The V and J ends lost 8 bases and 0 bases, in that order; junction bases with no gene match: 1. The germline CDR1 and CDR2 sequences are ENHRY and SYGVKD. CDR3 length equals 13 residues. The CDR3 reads CAIRDRVNTEAFF. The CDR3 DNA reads TGTGCCATCCGGGACAGGGTGAACACTGAAGCTTTCTTT.

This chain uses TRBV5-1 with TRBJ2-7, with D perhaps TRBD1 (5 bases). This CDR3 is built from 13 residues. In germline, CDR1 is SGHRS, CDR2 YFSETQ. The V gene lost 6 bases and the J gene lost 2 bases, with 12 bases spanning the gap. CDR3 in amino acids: CASTDSFPYEQYF. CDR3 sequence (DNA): TGCGCCAGCACCGACAGTTTTCCCTACGAGCAGTACTTC.